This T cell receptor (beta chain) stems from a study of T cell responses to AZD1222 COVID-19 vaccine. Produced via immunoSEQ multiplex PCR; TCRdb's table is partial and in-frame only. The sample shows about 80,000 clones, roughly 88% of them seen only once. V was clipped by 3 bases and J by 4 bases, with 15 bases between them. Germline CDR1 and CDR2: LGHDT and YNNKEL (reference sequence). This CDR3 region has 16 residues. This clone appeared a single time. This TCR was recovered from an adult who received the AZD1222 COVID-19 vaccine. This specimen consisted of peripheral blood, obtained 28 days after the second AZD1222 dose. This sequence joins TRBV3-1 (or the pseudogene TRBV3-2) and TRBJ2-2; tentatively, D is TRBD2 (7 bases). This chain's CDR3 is CASSQTGGAATGELFF. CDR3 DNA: TGTGCCAGCAGCCAGACGGGGGGCGCGGCCACCGGGGAGCTGTTTTTT.